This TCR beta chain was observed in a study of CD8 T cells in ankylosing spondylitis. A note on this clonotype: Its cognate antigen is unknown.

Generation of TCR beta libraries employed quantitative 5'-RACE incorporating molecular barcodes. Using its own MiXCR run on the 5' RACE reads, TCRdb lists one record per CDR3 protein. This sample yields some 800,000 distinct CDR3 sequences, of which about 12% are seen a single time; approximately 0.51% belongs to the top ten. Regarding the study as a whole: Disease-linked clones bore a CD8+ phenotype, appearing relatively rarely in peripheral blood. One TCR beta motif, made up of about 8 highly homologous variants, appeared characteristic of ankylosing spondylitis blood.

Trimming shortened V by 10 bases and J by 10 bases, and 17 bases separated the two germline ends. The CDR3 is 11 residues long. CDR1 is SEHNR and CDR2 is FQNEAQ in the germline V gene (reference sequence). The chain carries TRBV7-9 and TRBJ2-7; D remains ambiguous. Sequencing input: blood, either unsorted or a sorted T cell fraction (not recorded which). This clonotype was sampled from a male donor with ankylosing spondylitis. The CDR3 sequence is CAIPWGEQQYF. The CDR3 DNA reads TGTGCCATCCCCTGGGGTGAGCAACAGTACTTC. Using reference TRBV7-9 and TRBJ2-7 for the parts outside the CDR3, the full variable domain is DTGVSQNPRHKITKRGQNVTFRCDPISEHNRLYWYRQTLGQGPEFLTYFQNEAQLEKSRLLSDRFSAERPKGSFSTLEIQRTEQGDSAMYLCAIPWGEQQYFGPGTRLTVT.